The 9 T cell receptor beta chains reported below all come from one sample, sequenced in a study of blood T cell repertoires in COVID-19. The assay was immunoSEQ multiplex PCR, and TCRdb's table has in-frame clones only and misses some. The table lists about 240,000 clones, roughly 80% of them singletons. The source material was peripheral blood. These receptors originate from a woman in her 70s with acute or convalescent COVID-19.

CDR3 protein: CARQSGTRNEQFF. CDR3 nucleotides: TGCGCCCGCCAGTCAGGCACCCGGAATGAGCAGTTCTTC. This chain connects TRBV4-1 to TRBJ2-1; no clear D gene. Trimming took 11 bases from V and 7 from J, leaving 18 bases between them. The CDR3 is 13 amino acids. Germline V gene data show CDR1 as MGHRA and CDR2 as YSYEKL.

The chain combines TRBV5-1 with TRBJ2-5; 11 bases match TRBD2. From germline, CDR1 is SGHRS and CDR2 YFSETQ. The CDR3 extends over 16 amino acids. V was pared by 4 bases and J by 4 bases, with 9 bases of the junction left unmatched. CDR3 sequence: CASSKRLAGRGETQYF. The CDR3 nucleotides read TGCGCCAGCAGCAAGCGACTAGCGGGGCGTGGAGAGACCCAGTACTTC.

The genes are TRBV29-1 and TRBJ1-2; no clear D. The CDR3 extends over 12 amino acids. CDR1 is SQVTM and CDR2 is ANQGSEA in the germline V gene. V lost 5 bases, J lost 4 bases, and 11 bases lay in between. Here the CDR3 DNA reads TGCAGCGTTATAGACAACCTCTATGGCTACACCTTC. This gives the protein CSVIDNLYGYTF.

This clone turned up a few times. The chain combines TRBV4-2 with TRBJ1-4; D might be TRBD1 (5 bases). With 2 bases removed from V and 8 bases from J, the gap between germline ends came to 12 bases. CDR3 length equals 14 residues. The germline CDR1 and CDR2 sequences are LGHNA and YNFKEQ. DNA for the CDR3: TGTGCCAGCAGCCAAAAAGGGGTTCGAGAAAAACTGTTTTTT. This gives the protein CASSQKGVREKLFF.

This chain connects TRBV20-1 to TRBJ2-5, with D perhaps TRBD2 (5 bases). Trimming shortened V by 6 bases and J by 5 bases, and 10 bases separated the two germline ends. The germline V gene encodes CDR1 DFQATT and CDR2 SNEGSKA (reference sequence). CDR3 length equals 11 residues. The CDR3 here is CSAARGETQYF. The CDR3, as DNA: TGCAGTGCAGCTAGAGGGGAGACCCAGTACTTC.

The chain employs TRBV5-5 and TRBJ1-2, with 10 bases matching TRBD1. This CDR3 is built from 13 residues. Germline values: CDR1 SGHKS, CDR2 YYEKEE (reference sequence). The J segment lost 8 bases and the V segment lost 2 bases, leaving 3 bases of the junction unmatched. The CDR3 bases are TGTGCCAGCAGCTTAGGGACAGGGGACGGCTACACCTTC. Residues: CASSLGTGDGYTF.

This chain links TRBV5-1 with TRBJ2-3; D is ambiguous. Trimming left V 4 bases short and J 4 bases short, with 10 bases between. The CDR3 runs 13 residues. The germline V gene encodes CDR1 SGHRS and CDR2 YFSETQ. DNA of the CDR3: TGCGCCAGCAGCGTGGCGTTTCCAGATACGCAGTATTTT. Residues: CASSVAFPDTQYF.

This chain joins TRBV5-4 and TRBJ2-7, with a tentative D call TRBD1 (6 bases). This CDR3 has 15 amino acids. Trimming took 4 bases from V and 1 from J, leaving 15 bases between them. Germline CDR1 reads SGHNT; CDR2 reads YYREEE (reference sequence). In DNA, the CDR3 is TGTGCCAGCAGCCCCGCCCCAGGGGCGTCCTACGAGCAGTACTTC. The encoded protein is CASSPAPGASYEQYF.

The CDR3 DNA follows: TGTGCCTCTACAGGAAAATTTGGGGTTGAAGCTTTCTTT. Residues: CASTGKFGVEAFF. This sequence joins TRBV19 and TRBJ1-1; maybe TRBD1 (5 bases). CDR3 length equals 13 residues. V dropped 11 bases and J dropped 7 bases, with 20 bases sitting between them. In germline, CDR1 is LNHDA, CDR2 SQIVND (reference sequence).